This T cell receptor beta chain appears in the sequencing data of a study of cytomegalovirus exposure and HLA in healthy donors. The PCR contained 60 Vbeta and 13 Jbeta primers. The data were produced by immunoSEQ multiplex PCR, yet TCRdb's version contains in-frame clones alone and is incomplete. The sample holds some 120,000 clones, around 80% seen once. Study-level results: TCR beta sequences reportedly predicted most subjects' HLA-A and HLA-B alleles accurately. A likely sequencing artifact accounted for one observed cluster of highly shared sequence variants.

The table lists this clone with a few counts. The antigen remains unidentified. This clonotype was obtained from a woman younger than 45 in good health and CMV-seronegative. Sequenced: PBMCs.

The CDR3 here is CASSERGGSGANVLTF. The CDR3 DNA reads as TGTGCCAGCAGTGAACGGGGGGGCTCTGGGGCCAACGTCCTGACTTTC. J is TRBJ2-6 and V is TRBV6-1; 8 positions agree with TRBD2. Per the germline V gene, CDR1 is MNHNS and CDR2 is SASEGT. J lost 0 bases, V lost 2 bases, and 0 bases had no gene match. The CDR3 runs 16 residues.